Sequencing of this T cell receptor (beta chain) was carried out in a study of blood T cell repertoires in COVID-19. In terms of age and location, participants ranged from about 18 to 89 years and lived in about 25 US areas. Exposed participants encountered a COVID-19 case during the 2 weeks preceding study entry. Sequencing was performed with immunoSEQ multiplex PCR; in TCRdb, only in-frame clones are kept and a portion is missing. Among 350,000 to 400,000 clones listed, approximately 91% were seen once. Germline V lookup: CDR1 MGHDK, CDR2 SYGVNS. This CDR3 is 15 amino acids long. The V and J ends lost 4 bases and 5 bases, in that order; junction bases with no gene match: 8.

This TCR was recovered from a woman aged 40 to 50 who had been exposed to COVID-19. The rearrangement links TRBV25-1 to TRBJ2-5; 9 bases fit TRBD1. Sequencing was done on a sample of PBMCs or T cells enriched from blood (not recorded which). This chain's CDR3 is CASSGWDRVYETQYF. The DNA of the CDR3 is TGTGCCAGCAGTGGATGGGACAGGGTGTATGAGACCCAGTACTTC.